This note documents a single T cell receptor beta chain sequence. The antigen it recognizes is unknown. Base qualities are not at hand, and no much larger clone is one base apart. This record comes from a study of T cell repertoires in cytomegalovirus infection (dated by TCRdb to between 2018 and 2021). Some background on the complete study: Alongside well-studied HLA-B-restricted epitopes, the peptide stimulations were aimed at recently identified HLA-C-restricted CMV epitopes, whose presentation resists viral immunomodulation. Because public TCR beta signatures pointed to carriage of CMV infection together with the matching HLA type, the HLA type of each donor mattered for the analysis.

CDR1 and CDR2 were assigned from the germline V gene as SNHLY and FYNNEI. There are 16 amino acids in the CDR3, from cysteine to phenylalanine inclusive. Of the read, only the CDR3 DNA is kept; its 48 bases are in frame from base 1. Trimming removed 6 bases from V and 1 base from J, leaving 16 bases between the germline ends. Data came from an Illumina HiSeq 1500. TCRdb trimmed the raw reads at Q25, called clones with MiXCR and kept productive beta chains. Each entry is one CDR3 protein sequence, shown with its most common DNA and genes. Counted in this sample were approximately 30,000 distinct CDR3 sequences; under 20% of them appeared once. The leading ten clones occupy roughly 80% of the sample. Overall results and qualifications from the work: In the ex vivo response, HLA-C-restricted CMV-specific TCR beta clonotypes were dominant, and in two of eight donors the single most frequent clonotype came from this HLA-C-restricted group. Carriers of CMV infection plus the relevant HLA type were discriminated by the cumulative frequency of public TCR beta family members in the study cohort and in an independent roughly 350-donor cohort.

The sample's treatment or condition label is to be understood as: in vitro stimulation with specific CMV peptide epitopes to enrich CMV-specific T cells. The sequence links TRBV2 to TRBJ1-5, with TRBD1 perhaps the D gene, on 5 matching bases. Sequences were derived from CD8+ T cells from cultured PBMCs, sampled from culture after CMV antigen stimulation. The TCR comes from a human donor in good health (CMV status not recorded). Some clones in this sample may be carry-over from other donors' samples. The DNA sequence is given as TGTGCCAGCAGGCAGGGTCGGGATCCGAGCAATCAGCCCCAGCATTTT. Translated, this is CASRQGRDPSNQPQHF.